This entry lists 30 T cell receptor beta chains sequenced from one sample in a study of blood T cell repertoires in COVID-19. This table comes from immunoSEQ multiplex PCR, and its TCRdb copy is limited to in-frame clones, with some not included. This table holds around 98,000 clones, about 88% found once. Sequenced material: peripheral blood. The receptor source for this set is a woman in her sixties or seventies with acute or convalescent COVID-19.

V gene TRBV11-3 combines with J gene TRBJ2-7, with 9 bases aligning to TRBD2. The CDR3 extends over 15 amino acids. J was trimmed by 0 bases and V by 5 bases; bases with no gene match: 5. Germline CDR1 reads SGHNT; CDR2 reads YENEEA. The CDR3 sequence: CASSRSGGLSYEQYF. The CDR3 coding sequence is TGTGCCAGCAGCAGGAGCGGGGGGCTCTCCTACGAGCAGTACTTC.

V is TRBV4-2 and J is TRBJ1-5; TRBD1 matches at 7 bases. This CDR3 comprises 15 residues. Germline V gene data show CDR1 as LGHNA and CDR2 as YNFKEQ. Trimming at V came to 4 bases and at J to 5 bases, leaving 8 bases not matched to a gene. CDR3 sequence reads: CASSRDREAYQPQHF. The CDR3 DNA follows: TGTGCCAGCAGCCGTGACAGGGAGGCCTATCAGCCCCAGCATTTT.

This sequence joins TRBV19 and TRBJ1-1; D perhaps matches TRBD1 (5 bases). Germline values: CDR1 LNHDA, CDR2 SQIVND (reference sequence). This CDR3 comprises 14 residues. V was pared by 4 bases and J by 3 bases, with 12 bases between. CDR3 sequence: CASSNRNTHTEAFF. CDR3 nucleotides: TGTGCCAGTAGTAACAGGAATACTCACACTGAAGCTTTCTTT.

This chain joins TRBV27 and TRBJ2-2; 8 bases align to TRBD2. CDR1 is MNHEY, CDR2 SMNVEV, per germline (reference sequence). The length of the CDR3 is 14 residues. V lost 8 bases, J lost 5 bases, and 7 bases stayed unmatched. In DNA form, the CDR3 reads TGTGCCAGCCATTCGGGACTAGGTACCGGGGAGCTGTTTTTT. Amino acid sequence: CASHSGLGTGELFF.

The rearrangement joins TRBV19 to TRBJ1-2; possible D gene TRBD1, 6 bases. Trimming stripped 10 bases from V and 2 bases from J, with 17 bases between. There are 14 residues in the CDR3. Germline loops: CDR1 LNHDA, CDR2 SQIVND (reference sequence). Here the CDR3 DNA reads TGTGCCACTTCACCACAGGGCGCGAACTATGGCTACACCTTC. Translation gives CATSPQGANYGYTF.

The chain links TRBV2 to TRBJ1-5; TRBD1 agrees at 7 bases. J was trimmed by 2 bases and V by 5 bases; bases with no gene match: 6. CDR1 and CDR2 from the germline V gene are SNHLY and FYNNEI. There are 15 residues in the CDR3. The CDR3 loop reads CASSPGQSGNQPQHF. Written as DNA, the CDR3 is TGTGCCAGCAGTCCGGGACAGAGCGGCAATCAGCCCCAGCATTTT.

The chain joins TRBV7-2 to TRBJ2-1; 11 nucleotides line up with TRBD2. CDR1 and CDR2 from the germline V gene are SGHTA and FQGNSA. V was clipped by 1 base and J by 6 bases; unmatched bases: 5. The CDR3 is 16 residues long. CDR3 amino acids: CASSLEVAGGRNEQFF. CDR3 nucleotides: TGTGCCAGCAGCTTAGAAGTAGCGGGGGGGCGCAATGAGCAGTTCTTC.

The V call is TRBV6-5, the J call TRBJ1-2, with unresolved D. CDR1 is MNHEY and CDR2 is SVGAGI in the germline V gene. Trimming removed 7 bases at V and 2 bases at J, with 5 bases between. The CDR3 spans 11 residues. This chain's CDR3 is CASKQNYGYTF. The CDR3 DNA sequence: TGTGCCAGCAAACAAAACTATGGCTACACCTTC.

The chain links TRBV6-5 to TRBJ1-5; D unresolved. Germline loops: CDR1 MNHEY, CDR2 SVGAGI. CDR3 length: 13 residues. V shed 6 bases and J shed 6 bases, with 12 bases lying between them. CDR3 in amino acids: CASRRERTQPQHF. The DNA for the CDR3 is TGTGCCAGCAGACGCGAGAGAACTCAGCCCCAGCATTTT.

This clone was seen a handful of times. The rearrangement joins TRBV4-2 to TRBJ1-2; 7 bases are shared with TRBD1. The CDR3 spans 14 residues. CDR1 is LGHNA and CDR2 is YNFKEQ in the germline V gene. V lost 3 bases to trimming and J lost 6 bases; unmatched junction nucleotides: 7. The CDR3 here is CASSQPTGPNGYTF. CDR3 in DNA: TGTGCCAGCAGCCAGCCGACAGGGCCTAATGGCTACACCTTC.

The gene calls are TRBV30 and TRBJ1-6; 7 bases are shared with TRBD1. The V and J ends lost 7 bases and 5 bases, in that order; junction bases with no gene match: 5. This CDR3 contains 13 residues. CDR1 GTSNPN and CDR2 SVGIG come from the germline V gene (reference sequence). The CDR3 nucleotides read TGTGCCTACCAGGGACAGCATAATTCACCCCTCCACTTT. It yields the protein CAYQGQHNSPLHF.

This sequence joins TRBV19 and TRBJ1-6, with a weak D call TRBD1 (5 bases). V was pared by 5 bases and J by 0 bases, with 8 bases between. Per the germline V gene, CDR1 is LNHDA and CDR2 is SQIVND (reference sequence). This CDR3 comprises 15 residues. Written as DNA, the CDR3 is TGTGCCAGTAGTGGGACTAGCTCCTATAATTCACCCCTCCACTTT. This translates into CASSGTSSYNSPLHF.

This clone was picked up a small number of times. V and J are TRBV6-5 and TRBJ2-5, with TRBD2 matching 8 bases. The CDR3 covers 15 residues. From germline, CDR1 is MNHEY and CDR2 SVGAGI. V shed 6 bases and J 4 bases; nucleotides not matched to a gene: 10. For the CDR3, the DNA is TGTGCCAGCAGCCTCGGGACTAGTCGGCGAGAGACCCAGTACTTC. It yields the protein CASSLGTSRRETQYF.

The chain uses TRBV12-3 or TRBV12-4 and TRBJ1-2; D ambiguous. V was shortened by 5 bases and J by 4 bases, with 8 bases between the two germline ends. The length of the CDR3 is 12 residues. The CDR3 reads CASSSTRYGYTF. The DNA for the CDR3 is TGTGCCAGCAGTAGTACACGCTATGGCTACACCTTC.

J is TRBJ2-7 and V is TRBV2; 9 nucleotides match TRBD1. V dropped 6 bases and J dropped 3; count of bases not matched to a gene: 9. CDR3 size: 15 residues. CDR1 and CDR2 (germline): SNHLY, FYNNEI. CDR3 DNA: TGTGCCAGCAGAGAGGGACAGGGCGGAAACTACGAGCAGTACTTC. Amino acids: CASREGQGGNYEQYF.

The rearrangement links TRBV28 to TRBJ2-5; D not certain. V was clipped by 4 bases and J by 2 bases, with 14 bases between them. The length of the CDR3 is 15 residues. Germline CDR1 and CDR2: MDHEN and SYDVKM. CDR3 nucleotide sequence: TGTGCCAGCAGTTCGTGGCAGGCCACTCAAGAGACCCAGTACTTC. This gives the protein CASSSWQATQETQYF.

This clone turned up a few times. This CDR3 is CASSQPSSYEQYF. The CDR3 nucleotides read TGTGCCAGCAGCCAACCCTCCTCCTACGAGCAGTACTTC. J is TRBJ2-7 and V is TRBV4-2; D not resolved. Between the trimmed V and J ends, which lost 2 bases and 0 bases, there was a span of 5 bases. This CDR3 region has 13 residues. The germline CDR1 and CDR2 sequences are LGHNA and YNFKEQ.

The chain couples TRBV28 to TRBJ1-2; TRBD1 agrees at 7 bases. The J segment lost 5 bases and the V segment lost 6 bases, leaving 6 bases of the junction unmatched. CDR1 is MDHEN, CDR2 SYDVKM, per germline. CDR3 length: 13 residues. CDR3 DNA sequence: TGTGCCAGCAGGTCAGGGGGGAGATATGGCTACACCTTC. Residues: CASRSGGRYGYTF.

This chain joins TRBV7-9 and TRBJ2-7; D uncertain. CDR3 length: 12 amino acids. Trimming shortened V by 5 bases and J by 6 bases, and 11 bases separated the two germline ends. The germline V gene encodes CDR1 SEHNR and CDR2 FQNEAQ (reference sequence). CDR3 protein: CASSRAAPEQYF. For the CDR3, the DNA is TGTGCCAGCAGCCGCGCCGCCCCCGAGCAGTACTTC.

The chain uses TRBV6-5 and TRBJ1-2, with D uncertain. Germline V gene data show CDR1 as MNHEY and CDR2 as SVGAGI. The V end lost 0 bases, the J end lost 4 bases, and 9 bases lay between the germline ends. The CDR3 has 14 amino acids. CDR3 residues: CASSYSSRFYGYTF. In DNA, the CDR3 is TGTGCCAGCAGTTACTCTTCGAGATTCTATGGCTACACCTTC.

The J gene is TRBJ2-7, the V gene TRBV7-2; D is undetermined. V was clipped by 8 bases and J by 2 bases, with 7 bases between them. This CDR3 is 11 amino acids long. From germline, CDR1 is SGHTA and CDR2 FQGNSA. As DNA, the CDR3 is TGTGCCAGCGGGCTTCCCTACGAGCAGTACTTC. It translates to CASGLPYEQYF.

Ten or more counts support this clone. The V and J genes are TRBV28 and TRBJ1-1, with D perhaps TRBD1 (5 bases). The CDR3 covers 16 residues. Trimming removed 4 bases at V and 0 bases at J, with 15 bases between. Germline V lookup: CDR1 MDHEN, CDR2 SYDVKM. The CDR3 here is CASSSVGAVMNTEAFF. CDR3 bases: TGTGCCAGCAGTTCTGTTGGGGCGGTTATGAACACTGAAGCTTTCTTT.

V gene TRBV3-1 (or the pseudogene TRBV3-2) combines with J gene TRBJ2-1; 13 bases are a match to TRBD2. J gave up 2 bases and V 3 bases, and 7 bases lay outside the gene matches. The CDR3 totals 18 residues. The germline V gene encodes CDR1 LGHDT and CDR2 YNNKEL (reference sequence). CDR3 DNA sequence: TGTGCCAGCAGCCATCGCCGACTAGCGGGGGGTCCCTACAATGAGCAGTTCTTC. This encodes CASSHRRLAGGPYNEQFF.

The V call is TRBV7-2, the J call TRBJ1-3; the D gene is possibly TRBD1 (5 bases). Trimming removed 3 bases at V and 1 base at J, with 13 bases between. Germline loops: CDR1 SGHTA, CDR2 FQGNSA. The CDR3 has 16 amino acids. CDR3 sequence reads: CASSLALTGSGNTIYF. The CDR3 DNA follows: TGTGCCAGCAGCTTGGCTCTTACAGGTTCTGGAAACACCATATATTTT.

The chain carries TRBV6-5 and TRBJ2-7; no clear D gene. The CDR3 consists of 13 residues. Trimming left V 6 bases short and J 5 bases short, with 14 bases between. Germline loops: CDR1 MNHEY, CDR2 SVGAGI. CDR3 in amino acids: CASSRIRNNEQYF. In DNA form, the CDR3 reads TGTGCCAGCAGCCGAATTCGTAACAACGAGCAGTACTTC.

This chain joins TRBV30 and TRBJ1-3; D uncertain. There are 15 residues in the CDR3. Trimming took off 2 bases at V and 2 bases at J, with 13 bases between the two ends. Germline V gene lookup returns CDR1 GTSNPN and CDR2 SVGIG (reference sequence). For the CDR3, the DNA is TGTGCCTGGAGTACTTGGGAGGGCGCTGGAAACACCATATATTTT. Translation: CAWSTWEGAGNTIYF.

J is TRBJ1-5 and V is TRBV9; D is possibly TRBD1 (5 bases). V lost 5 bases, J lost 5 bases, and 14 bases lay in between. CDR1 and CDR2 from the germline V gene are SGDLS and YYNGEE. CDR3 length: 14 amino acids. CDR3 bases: TGTGCCAGCAGTCGGGGGGTAGAAGATCAGCCCCAGCATTTT. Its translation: CASSRGVEDQPQHF.

The chain's CDR3 is CASSYARGNTEAFF. The CDR3 bases are TGTGCCAGCAGTTACGCCAGGGGGAACACTGAAGCTTTCTTT. The chain links TRBV6-5 to TRBJ1-1, with TRBD1 as a possible D gene (6 bases). Germline assignment: CDR1 MNHEY and CDR2 SVGAGI. The CDR3 consists of 14 residues. V was clipped by 2 bases and J by 1 base, with 8 bases between them.

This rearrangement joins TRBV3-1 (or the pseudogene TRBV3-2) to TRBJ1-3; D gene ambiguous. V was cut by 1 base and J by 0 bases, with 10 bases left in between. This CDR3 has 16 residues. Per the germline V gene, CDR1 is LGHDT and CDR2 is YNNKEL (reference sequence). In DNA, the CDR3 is TGTGCCAGCAGCCAAGTATTGGCAAGCTCTGGAAACACCATATATTTT. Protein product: CASSQVLASSGNTIYF.

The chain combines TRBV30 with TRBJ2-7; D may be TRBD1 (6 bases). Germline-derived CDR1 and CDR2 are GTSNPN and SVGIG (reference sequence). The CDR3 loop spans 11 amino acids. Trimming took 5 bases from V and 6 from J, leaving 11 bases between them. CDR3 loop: CAWVQGSEQYF. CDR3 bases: TGTGCCTGGGTCCAGGGGAGCGAGCAGTACTTC.